This TCR beta chain appears in the sequencing data of a study of blood T cells in healthy people across ages. For the second PCR, which ran for about 6 to 11 cycles, a sample-barcoded 5' primer and a J-beta primer mix were used. TCRdb processed the 5' RACE reads anew with MiXCR; each CDR3 protein has one entry. Here the sample spans 700,000 to 950,000 distinct CDR3 sequences, roughly 47% being singletons. This clonotype occurred once. CDR1 and CDR2 from the germline V gene are ENHRY and SYGVKD. The length of the CDR3 is 13 residues. Trimming took 11 bases from V and 9 from J; bases not matched to a gene: 13.

The chain couples TRBV10-3 to TRBJ2-1; 7 bases match TRBD2. The receptor was isolated from a woman aged 55-69 years in good health. Sequenced input: blood. The CDR3 reads CACTPGLTGEQFF. As DNA, the CDR3 is TGTGCCTGCACTCCGGGACTAACGGGTGAGCAGTTCTTC.